This T cell receptor beta chain was observed in a study of T cell repertoires in cytomegalovirus infection. Study background: Carrying CMV and the relevant HLA type showed in public TCR beta signatures.

This clonotype was observed many times. Its target is unknown. Whole-study findings and limits: Carriers of CMV plus the relevant HLA were identified by cumulative public TCR beta family frequency. HLA-C-restricted CMV-specific TCR beta clonotypes were dominant in the ex vivo response.

TCRdb re-called the reads with MiXCR, one entry per CDR3 protein. The sample yields 400,000 or so distinct CDR3 sequences, less than 20% seen once. With 1 base removed from V and 7 bases from J, the gap between germline ends came to 16 bases. The germline gives CDR1 SGHTA, CDR2 FQGNSA. This CDR3 has 15 residues. The origin of this receptor is a human donor in good health (CMV status not recorded). Some clones in this sample may be carry-over from other donors' samples. The sample was PBMCs. This rearrangement joins TRBV7-2 to TRBJ2-5; a weak D match, TRBD2 (5 bases). CDR3 DNA: TGTGCCAGCAGCTTAGATGGAGGCGGAGGAGGGACCCAGTACTTC. It yields the protein CASSLDGGGGGTQYF.